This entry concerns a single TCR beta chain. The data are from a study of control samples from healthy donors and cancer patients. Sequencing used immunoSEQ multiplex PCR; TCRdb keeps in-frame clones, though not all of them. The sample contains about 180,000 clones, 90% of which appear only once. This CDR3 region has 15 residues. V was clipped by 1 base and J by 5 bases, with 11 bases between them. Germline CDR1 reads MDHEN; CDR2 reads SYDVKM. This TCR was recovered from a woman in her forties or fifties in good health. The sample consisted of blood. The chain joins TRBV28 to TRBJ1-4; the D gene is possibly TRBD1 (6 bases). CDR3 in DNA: TGTGCCAGCAGTTTATATGACAGGCTCAATGAAAAACTGTTTTTT. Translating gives CASSLYDRLNEKLFF. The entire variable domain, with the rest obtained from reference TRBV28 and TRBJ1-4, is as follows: DVKVTQSSRYLVKRTGEKVFLECVQDMDHENMFWYRQDPGLGLRLIYFSYDVKMKEKGDIPEGYSVSREKKERFSLILESASTNQTSMYLCASSLYDRLNEKLFFGSGTQLSVL.